The source of this T cell receptor (beta chain) is a study of T cells in women clearing cervical HPV infection. Study in general: Women with histologically confirmed HPV16-related CIN3 or worse, 2 with invasive cancer, served as cases. With HLA typing for only a few women, HLA confounding remains possible.

On this clone itself: Its specificity is not known. Read coverage stops 3 residues before the CDR3 terminus; the germline J gene supplies the remainder.

Broader study findings: Cases carried less TRBV6-7 than controls: about 0.1% versus 0.15%.

The length of the CDR3 is 15 residues. The V and J ends lost 1 base and 6 bases respectively, with 13 bases between them. CDR1 SGHTA and CDR2 FQGNSA come from the germline V gene. Produced via immunoSEQ multiplex PCR; TCRdb's table is partial and in-frame only. Its listing shows some 30,000 clones. Dot-blot hybridization genotyped cervical HPV amplified with MY09/MY11 PCR. The TCR comes from a woman between 18 and 69 years old with a cervical HPV16 infection that either progressed to CIN3+ or cleared (not recorded which). The rearrangement joins TRBV7-2 to TRBJ1-5; a possible D gene is TRBD1 (6 bases). The source material was blood buffy coat. CDR3 bases read: TGTGCCAGCAGCTTAGGGGGGAGGGGGACTCAGCCC. Protein sequence: CASSLGGRGTQP. The entire CDR3 protein reads CASSLGGRGTQPQHF. Together with reference TRBV7-2 and TRBJ1-5, the CDR3 gives the full variable domain: GAGVSQSPSNKVTEKGKDVELRCDPISGHTALYWYRQSLGQGLEFLIYFQGNSAPDKSGLPSDRFSAERTGGSVSTLTIQRTQQEDSAVYLCASSLGGRGTQPQHFGDGTRLSIL.